This is a list of T cell receptor beta chains from one sample in a study of T-cell reconstitution after alpha-beta-depleted transplantation in children. TCRdb passed the PCR reads through MiXCR, listing each CDR3 protein once. This table has approximately 300,000 distinct CDR3 sequences, roughly 12% appearing once. Sequencing used peripheral blood, obtained 180 days after TCRalphabeta/CD19-depleted stem cell transplant. The receptors shown here come from a male patient aged 2 to 9 who had a stem cell transplant for chronic granulomatous disease, so the T cells may come from the graft donor. The CDR3 runs from the conserved cysteine through the conserved F or W. Each record gives: V gene, D gene, CDR3 length, J gene, clone size, CDR3 protein, CDR3 DNA. A D gene is named only where the DNA matches it firmly. Size values are once, few and many counts, or a class for expanded clones, and some rows have none.

TRBV19,-,16,TRBJ2-7,-,CASSMSFLLPIYEQYF,TGTGCCAGTAGTATGTCGTTCTTGCTTCCCATCTACGAGCAGTACTTC
TRBV19,TRBD1,14,TRBJ2-7,-,CASGKTGLTYEQYF,TGTGCCAGCGGGAAGACAGGGTTAACGTACGAGCAGTACTTC
TRBV18,-,15,TRBJ2-4,many,CASSLSGGSGNIQYF,TGTGCCAGCTCCTTGTCCGGAGGTTCGGGAAACATTCAGTACTTC
TRBV20-1,-,14,TRBJ1-4,many,CSARDPRVLEKLFF,TGCAGTGCTAGAGATCCAAGGGTTTTGGAAAAACTGTTTTTT
TRBV20-1,TRBD1,14,TRBJ2-7,many,CSARDLRQGAEQYF,TGCAGTGCTAGAGATCTTAGACAGGGAGCCGAGCAGTACTTC
TRBV20-1,-,14,TRBJ1-4,many,CSAAVGATNEKLFF,TGCAGTGCTGCCGTGGGGGCAACTAATGAAAAACTGTTTTTT
TRBV19,TRBD2,17,TRBJ2-1,many,CASSIDTASGSYNEQFF,TGTGCCAGTAGTATAGATACGGCTAGCGGGAGTTACAATGAGCAGTTCTTC
TRBV5-1,-,13,TRBJ1-2,many,CASSFSAPYGYTF,TGCGCCAGCAGCTTCTCGGCGCCCTATGGCTACACCTTC
TRBV7-8,TRBD1,15,TRBJ1-1,many,CASSSGQGVNTEAFF,TGTGCCAGCAGCTCGGGACAGGGAGTGAACACTGAAGCTTTCTTT
TRBV5-1,-,17,TRBJ2-5,many,CASSWGDLTALQETQYF,TGCGCCAGCAGCTGGGGGGACCTGACAGCCCTCCAAGAGACCCAGTACTTC
TRBV12-3/TRBV12-4,-,14,TRBJ2-7,many,CASSPLGPSYEQYF,TGTGCCAGCAGCCCTCTGGGCCCTTCCTACGAGCAGTACTTC
TRBV12-3/TRBV12-4,-,13,TRBJ1-1,many,CASSSTRQPEAFF,TGTGCCAGCAGTTCCACCCGACAGCCAGAAGCTTTCTTT
TRBV7-2,TRBD2,15,TRBJ2-3,many,CASSLRVAGADTQYF,TGTGCCAGCAGCTTAAGAGTAGCGGGAGCCGATACGCAGTATTTT
TRBV4-1,TRBD2,15,TRBJ2-1,many,CASSQGSGGANEQFF,TGCGCCAGCAGCCAAGGTAGCGGGGGGGCCAATGAGCAGTTCTTC
TRBV11-3,TRBD2,15,TRBJ2-2,many,CASSSGEGPTGELFF,TGTGCCAGCAGCTCGGGGGAGGGCCCCACCGGGGAGCTGTTTTTT
TRBV20-1,TRBD2,15,TRBJ2-3,many,CSARVASGSTDTQYF,TGCAGTGCTAGAGTTGCTAGCGGCAGCACAGATACGCAGTATTTT
TRBV5-1,TRBD1,12,TRBJ1-1,many,CASSPGQGRAFF,TGCGCCAGCAGCCCGGGACAGGGTAGAGCTTTCTTT
TRBV18,-,18,TRBJ2-1,many,CASSPPGLAGSSYNEQFF,TGTGCCAGCTCACCACCCGGCTTAGCCGGGAGCTCCTACAATGAGCAGTTCTTC
TRBV25-1,-,14,TRBJ2-1,-,CASSPELRYNEQFF,TGTGCCAGCAGCCCCGAGCTCCGCTACAATGAGCAGTTCTTC
TRBV4-3,TRBD2,17,TRBJ2-1,many,CASSQEGWPSGRNEQFF,TGCGCCAGCAGCCAAGAAGGATGGCCTAGCGGGAGGAATGAGCAGTTCTTC
TRBV20-1,TRBD1,13,TRBJ2-7,many,CSARRDRGYEQYF,TGCAGTGCTCGCCGGGACAGGGGCTACGAGCAGTACTTC
TRBV20-1,TRBD2,14,TRBJ2-7,many,CSARLAGVSYEQYF,TGCAGTGCTAGACTAGCGGGAGTCTCCTACGAGCAGTACTTC
TRBV30,-,18,TRBJ2-7,many,CAWSVYARGLVNTYEQYF,TGTGCCTGGAGTGTATACGCCCGGGGGCTAGTGAATACCTACGAGCAGTACTTC
TRBV6-5,-,13,TRBJ1-6,many,CASSNPPNSPLHF,TGTGCCAGCAGTAACCCCCCTAATTCACCCCTCCACTTT
TRBV7-2,-,15,TRBJ1-1,many,CASSSEGRRNTEAFF,TGTGCCAGCAGCTCAGAGGGTCGGCGTAACACTGAAGCTTTCTTT
TRBV7-2,-,14,TRBJ1-2,many,CASSLGGPERGYTF,TGTGCCAGCAGCTTAGGGGGGCCGGAGAGAGGCTACACCTTC
TRBV5-1,TRBD2,18,TRBJ2-3,many,CASSLAGAGGPPTDTQYF,TGCGCCAGCAGCTTGGCCGGAGCGGGGGGGCCCCCCACAGATACGCAGTATTTT
TRBV20-1,-,13,TRBJ2-2,many,CSARDGLAGELFF,TGCAGTGCTAGAGATGGGCTAGCCGGGGAGCTGTTTTTT
TRBV7-9,TRBD2,17,TRBJ2-1,many,CASSSQLPGLAGYEQFF,TGTGCCAGCAGCTCCCAACTACCGGGACTAGCAGGCTATGAGCAGTTCTTC
TRBV5-1,TRBD2,16,TRBJ2-3,many,CASSFLRLAGTDTQYF,TGCGCCAGCAGCTTTCTTCGACTAGCGGGCACAGATACGCAGTATTTT
TRBV2,-,14,TRBJ2-7,many,CASIRSAPLPEQYF,TGTGCCAGCATTCGTTCAGCGCCGTTACCCGAGCAGTACTTC
TRBV20-1,TRBD1,12,TRBJ1-5,many,CSAHRGGQPQHF,TGCAGTGCTCACAGGGGCGGTCAGCCCCAGCATTTT
TRBV27,TRBD2,17,TRBJ2-5,many,CASRQGLAGGPWETQYF,TGTGCCAGCCGCCAAGGACTAGCGGGAGGGCCGTGGGAGACCCAGTACTTC
TRBV7-2,TRBD1,13,TRBJ1-1,many,CASSLAGQGKAFF,TGTGCCAGCAGCTTAGCAGGACAGGGGAAAGCTTTCTTT
TRBV29-1,-,13,TRBJ2-1,many,CSVPGHPFNEQFF,TGCAGCGTCCCAGGACACCCCTTTAATGAGCAGTTCTTC
TRBV20-1,-,13,TRBJ2-1,many,CSARDRLINEQFF,TGCAGTGCTAGAGATAGGCTGATCAATGAGCAGTTCTTC
TRBV12-3/TRBV12-4,-,15,TRBJ1-1,few,CASSRRAGTNTEAFF,TGTGCCAGCAGCCGAAGGGCAGGGACGAACACTGAAGCTTTCTTT
TRBV4-3,TRBD2,16,TRBJ2-7,many,CASSLSLDSGSYEQYF,TGCGCCAGCAGCCTCTCCTTGGATAGCGGGAGCTACGAGCAGTACTTC
TRBV7-3,TRBD2,13,TRBJ2-1,few,CASSRGVGNEQFF,TGTGCCAGCAGCCGGGGGGTGGGGAATGAGCAGTTCTTC
TRBV24-1,-,14,TRBJ2-3,many,CATSDLWGEDTQYF,TGTGCCACCAGTGATTTGTGGGGGGAAGATACGCAGTATTTT
TRBV12-3/TRBV12-4,-,14,TRBJ2-2,many,CASSLREGTGELFF,TGTGCCAGCAGTTTAAGGGAAGGCACCGGGGAGCTGTTTTTT
TRBV28,-,12,TRBJ2-7,many,CASRGARYEQYF,TGTGCCAGCAGGGGCGCGCGCTACGAGCAGTACTTC
TRBV29-1,-,10,TRBJ1-5,many,CSVTGGPQHF,TGCAGCGTTACGGGCGGGCCCCAGCATTTT
TRBV20-1,TRBD2,13,TRBJ2-3,many,CSASGRATDTQYF,TGCAGTGCTAGCGGGAGGGCCACAGATACGCAGTATTTT
TRBV14,-,15,TRBJ2-7,-,CAGSQGFGLPYEQYF,TGTGCCGGCAGCCAAGGTTTCGGATTACCCTACGAGCAGTACTTC